This T cell receptor (beta chain) was captured by sequencing in a study of T cell responses to AZD1222 COVID-19 vaccine. Of note for this clone: The antigen remains undetermined.

Points from the study as a whole: Clonal diversity may have been underestimated, and the donors were mostly white British, with more females than males. Repertoires in all cases were sampled only once the peak T cell response had passed.

Clones were sequenced by immunoSEQ multiplex PCR, and TCRdb holds only the in-frame ones, with some missing. Of 150,000 to 200,000 clones in the sample, 88% were seen once. The starting material was peripheral blood, obtained 28 days after the second AZD1222 dose. The TCR was taken from an adult who received the AZD1222 COVID-19 vaccine.

The CDR3 DNA reads as TGCGCCAGCAGCCAAGATTTTCGCGGGGTGACCTACGAGCAGTACTTC. This encodes CASSQDFRGVTYEQYF. This sequence joins TRBV4-3 and TRBJ2-7, with D perhaps TRBD2 (6 bases). V lost 0 bases to trimming and J lost 2 bases, with 14 bases between them. Germline CDR1 reads LGHNA; CDR2 reads YSLEER. CDR3 length equals 16 residues.